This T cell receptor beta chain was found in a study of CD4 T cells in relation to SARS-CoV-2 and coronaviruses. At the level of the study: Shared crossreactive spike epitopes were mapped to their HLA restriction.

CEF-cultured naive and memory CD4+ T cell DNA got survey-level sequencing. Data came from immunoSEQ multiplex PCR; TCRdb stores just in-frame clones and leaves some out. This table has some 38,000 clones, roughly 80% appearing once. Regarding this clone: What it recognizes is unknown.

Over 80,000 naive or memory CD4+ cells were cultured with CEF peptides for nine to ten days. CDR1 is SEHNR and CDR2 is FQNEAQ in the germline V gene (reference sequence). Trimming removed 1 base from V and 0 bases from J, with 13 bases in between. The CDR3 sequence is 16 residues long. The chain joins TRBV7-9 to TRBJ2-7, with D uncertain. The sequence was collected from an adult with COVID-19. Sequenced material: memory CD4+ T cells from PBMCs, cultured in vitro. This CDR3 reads CASSLGYKSSSYEQYF. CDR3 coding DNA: TGTGCCAGCAGCTTAGGTTACAAGTCGAGCTCCTACGAGCAGTACTTC.